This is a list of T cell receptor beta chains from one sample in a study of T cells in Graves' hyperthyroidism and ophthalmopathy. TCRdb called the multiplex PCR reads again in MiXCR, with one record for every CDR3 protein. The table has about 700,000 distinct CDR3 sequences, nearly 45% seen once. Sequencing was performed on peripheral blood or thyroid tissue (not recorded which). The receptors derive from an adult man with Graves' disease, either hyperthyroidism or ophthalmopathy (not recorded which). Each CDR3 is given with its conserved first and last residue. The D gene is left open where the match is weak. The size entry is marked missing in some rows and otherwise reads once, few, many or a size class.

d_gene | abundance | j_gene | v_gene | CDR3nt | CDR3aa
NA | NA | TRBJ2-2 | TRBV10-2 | TGCGCCAGCCGCGTAGCCCCCGCAGGGGTTGAGGAGCTGTTTTTT | CASRVAPAGVEELFF
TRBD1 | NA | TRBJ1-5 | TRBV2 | TGTGCCAGCAGTGTGGCGGGACAGGGTAATAGCAATCAGCCCCAGCATTTT | CASSVAGQGNSNQPQHF
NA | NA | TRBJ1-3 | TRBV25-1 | TGTGCAACACAGGTCAACTCTGGAAACACCATATATTTT | CATQVNSGNTIYF
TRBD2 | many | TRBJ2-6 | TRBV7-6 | TGTGCCAGCAGCGTTTCTTCAGGACTAGCGGCAGGCATCCTGACTTTC | CASSVSSGLAAGILTF
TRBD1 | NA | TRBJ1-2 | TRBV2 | TGTGCCAGCAGCGTTGAGCGGGACAGCGGCTATGGCTACACCTTC | CASSVERDSGYGYTF
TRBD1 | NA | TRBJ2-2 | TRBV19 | TGTGCCAGTAGCCACGGGGGGACAGGGGCTTCCGAGCTGTTTTTT | CASSHGGTGASELFF
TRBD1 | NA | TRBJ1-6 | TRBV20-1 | TGCAGTGCTAGACGACAGGGAAACAATTCACCCCTCCACTTT | CSARRQGNNSPLHF
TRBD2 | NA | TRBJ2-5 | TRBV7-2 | TGTGTCAGCAGCTTAAGCGGGGGGCAAGAGACCCAGTACTTC | CVSSLSGGQETQYF
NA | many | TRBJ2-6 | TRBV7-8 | TGTGCCAGCAGGGACGCTAGAGGGGGGGCTTCTGGGGCCAACGTCCTGACTTTC | CASRDARGGASGANVLTF
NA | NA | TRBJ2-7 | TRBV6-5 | TGTGCCAGCAGCCAGACGGTCAGAGAGCAGTACTTC | CASSQTVREQYF
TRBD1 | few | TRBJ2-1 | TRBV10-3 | TGTGCCATCAGGAGGGGAACAGGGGACAATGAGCAGTTCTTC | CAIRRGTGDNEQFF
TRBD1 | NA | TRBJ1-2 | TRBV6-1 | TGTGCCAGCTATTGGGGACAGGGGAAGGATGGCTACACCTTC | CASYWGQGKDGYTF
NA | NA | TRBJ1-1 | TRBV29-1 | TGCAGCGTTGATGACCGATTTGAAGCTTTCTTT | CSVDDRFEAFF
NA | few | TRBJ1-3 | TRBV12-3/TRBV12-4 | TGTGCCAGCAGTCTCGGATGGACTGGAAACACCATATATTTT | CASSLGWTGNTIYF
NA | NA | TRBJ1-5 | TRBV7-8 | TGTGCCAGCAGCTTAGGCTTCGAGGGTCCCCACGCCCAGCATTTT | CASSLGFEGPHAQHF
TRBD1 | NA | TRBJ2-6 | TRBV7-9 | TGTGCCAGCAGTGAGCTCACAGGGGAGTCTGGGGCCAACGTCCTGACTTTC | CASSELTGESGANVLTF
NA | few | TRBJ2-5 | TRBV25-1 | TGTGCCCAGACTGGGGAGACCCAGTACTTC | CAQTGETQYF
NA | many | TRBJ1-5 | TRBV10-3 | TGTGCCATCAGTGAGTCGGGGGGCGGACAGCCCCAGCATTTT | CAISESGGGQPQHF
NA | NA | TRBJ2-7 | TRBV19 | TGTGCCAGTAGTATATGGGGCAGGGGTAACGAGCAGTACTTC | CASSIWGRGNEQYF